This T cell receptor (beta chain) was captured by sequencing in a study of blood T cell repertoires in COVID-19. Study details: Collection of acute and convalescent COVID-19 samples took place in the United States, Italy and Spain. Sample material is recorded as cDNA or gDNA derived from T cells, B-cell-depleted T cells, or PBMCs.

Per the study methods: Scientists estimated how many nucleated cells there were by amplifying reference gene primers. The repertoire was sequenced with immunoSEQ multiplex PCR; TCRdb's copy has only in-frame clones and lacks some. The DNA gave D and trimming, while V, J and clone size come from that table. In the table there are 95,000 to 110,000 clones, approximately 84% of which are singletons. This CDR3 contains 16 residues. Germline loops: CDR1 SNHLY, CDR2 FYNNEI. V dropped 0 bases and J dropped 7 bases, with 15 bases sitting between them. This TCR was sampled from a human donor in a cohort sampled during active COVID-19. Sequencing was carried out using peripheral blood. J is TRBJ1-4 and V is TRBV2; tentatively, D is TRBD1 (5 bases). The CDR3 protein is CASSEALGQGREKLFF. In DNA, the CDR3 is TGTGCCAGCAGTGAAGCGCTTGGGCAGGGTCGTGAAAAACTGTTTTTT.